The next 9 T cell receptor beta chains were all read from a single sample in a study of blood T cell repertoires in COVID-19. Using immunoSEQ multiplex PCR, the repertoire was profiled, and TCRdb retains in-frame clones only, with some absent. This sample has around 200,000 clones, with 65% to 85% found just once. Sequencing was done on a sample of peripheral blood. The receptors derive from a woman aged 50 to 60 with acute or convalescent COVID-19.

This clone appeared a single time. The CDR3 DNA follows: TGTGCCAGCAGCTTAGGGCCTGAATATGGGCAGTTCTTC. This codes for CASSLGPEYGQFF. The rearrangement joins TRBV11-2 to TRBJ2-1; no firm D call. CDR1 and CDR2 (germline): SGHAT, FQNNGV. The CDR3 consists of 13 residues. Trimming removed 1 base at V and 12 bases at J, with 13 bases between.

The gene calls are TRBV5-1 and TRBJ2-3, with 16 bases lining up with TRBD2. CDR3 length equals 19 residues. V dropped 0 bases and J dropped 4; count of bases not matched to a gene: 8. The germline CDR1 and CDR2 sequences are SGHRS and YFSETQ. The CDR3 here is CASSLVVGLAGGPADTQYF. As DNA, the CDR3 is TGCGCCAGCAGCTTGGTTGTGGGACTAGCGGGAGGGCCCGCAGATACGCAGTATTTT. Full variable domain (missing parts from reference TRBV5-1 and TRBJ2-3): KAGVTQTPRYLIKTRGQQVTLSCSPISGHRSVSWYQQTPGQGLQFLFEYFSETQRNKGNFPGRFSGRQFSNSRSEMNVSTLELGDSALYLCASSLVVGLAGGPADTQYFGPGTRLTVL.

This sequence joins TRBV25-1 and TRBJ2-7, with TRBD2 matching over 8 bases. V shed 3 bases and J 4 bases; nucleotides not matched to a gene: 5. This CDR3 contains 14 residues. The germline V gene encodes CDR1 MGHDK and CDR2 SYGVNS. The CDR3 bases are TGTGCCAGCAGTGATAGTGGCGGGAGGTACGAGCAGTACTTC. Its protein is CASSDSGGRYEQYF.

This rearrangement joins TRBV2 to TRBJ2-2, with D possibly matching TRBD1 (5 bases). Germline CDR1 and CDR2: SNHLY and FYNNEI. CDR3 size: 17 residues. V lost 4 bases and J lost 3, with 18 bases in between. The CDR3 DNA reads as TGTGCCAGCAGTGGCAGTTCAGGGAAGATCGACACCGGGGAGCTGTTTTTT. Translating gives CASSGSSGKIDTGELFF.

The CDR3 DNA reads TGTGCCAGCAGCTTAGCCTCGGGGGCTGAAGCTTTCTTT. It specifies CASSLASGAEAFF. The chain couples TRBV7-9 to TRBJ1-1; D might be TRBD1 (5 bases). The CDR3 loop spans 13 amino acids. CDR1 and CDR2 (germline): SEHNR, FQNEAQ (reference sequence). The V end was cut by 0 bases, the J end by 6 bases, with 8 bases between.

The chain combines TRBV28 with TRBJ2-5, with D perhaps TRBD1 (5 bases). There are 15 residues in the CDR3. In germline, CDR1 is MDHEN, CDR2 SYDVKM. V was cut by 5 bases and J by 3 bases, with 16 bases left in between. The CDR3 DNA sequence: TGTGCCAGCAGTGGCCTCGTAGGGGTGGAAGAGACCCAGTACTTC. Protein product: CASSGLVGVEETQYF.

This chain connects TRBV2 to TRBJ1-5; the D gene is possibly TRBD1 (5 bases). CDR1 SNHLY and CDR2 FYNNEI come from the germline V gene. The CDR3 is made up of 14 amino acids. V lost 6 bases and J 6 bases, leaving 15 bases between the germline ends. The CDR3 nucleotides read TGTGCCAGCAGAAAGGGAGGGGCTTCTCAGCCCCAGCATTTT. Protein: CASRKGGASQPQHF.

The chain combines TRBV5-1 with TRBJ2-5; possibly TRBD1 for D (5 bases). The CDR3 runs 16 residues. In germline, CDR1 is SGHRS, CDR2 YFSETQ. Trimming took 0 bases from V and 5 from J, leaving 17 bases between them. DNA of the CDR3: TGCGCCAGCAGCTTGGAGGCAGGGCCGTTGTCGGAGACCCAGTACTTC. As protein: CASSLEAGPLSETQYF.

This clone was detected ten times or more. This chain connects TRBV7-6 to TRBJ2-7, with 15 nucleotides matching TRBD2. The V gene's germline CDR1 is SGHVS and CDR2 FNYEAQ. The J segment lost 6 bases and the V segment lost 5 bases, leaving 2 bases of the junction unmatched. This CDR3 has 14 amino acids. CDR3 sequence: CASSRGLAGGEQYF. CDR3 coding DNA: TGTGCCAGCAGCCGGGGACTAGCGGGGGGCGAGCAGTACTTC.